One and the same sample provided the 15 T cell receptor beta chains below, sequenced in a study of radiation and T cells in renal cell carcinoma. Data came from immunoSEQ multiplex PCR; TCRdb stores just in-frame clones and leaves some out. The table has about 62,000 clones, about 74% seen once. The time point was: blood 4 weeks post-SBRT, at nephrectomy. Treatment specified: 15 Gy SBRT to primary tumor, nephrectomy 4 weeks later. This specimen consisted of blood, obtained from a patient whose treatment included radiotherapy and nephrectomy. The receptors derive from a man between 60 and 75 years old with renal cell carcinoma.

This clone was found once. The rearrangement uses TRBV19 and TRBJ1-5; D is unresolved. Trimming took off 3 bases at V and 5 bases at J, with 8 bases between the two ends. Germline V gene sequence: CDR1 LNHDA, CDR2 SQIVND (reference sequence). CDR3 length: 13 amino acids. CDR3 coding DNA: TGTGCCAGTAGTATCAAGGGTGATCAGCCCCAGCATTTT. Amino acid sequence: CASSIKGDQPQHF.

This clone was detected only once. The chain uses TRBV4-3 and TRBJ2-7; TRBD1 matches 7 bases. The CDR3 sequence is 16 residues long. Trimming cost V 4 bases and J 3 bases; bases outside gene matches: 12. Germline V gene data show CDR1 as LGHNA and CDR2 as YSLEER. The CDR3 region is CASSREQGNLNYEQYF. DNA of the CDR3: TGCGCCAGCAGCCGAGAACAGGGGAATCTCAACTACGAGCAGTACTTC.

The chain couples TRBV5-1 to TRBJ1-2, with 10 bases that match TRBD1. V was clipped by 1 base and J by 6 bases; unmatched bases: 9. Germline CDR1 is SGHRS and CDR2 is YFSETQ. CDR3 length: 16 amino acids. The CDR3 region has the DNA TGCGCCAGCAGCTTGAGGGGGACAGGGGAGCGAGATGGCTACACCTTC. The encoded protein is CASSLRGTGERDGYTF.

The rearrangement uses TRBV10-3 and TRBJ2-1, with 8 nucleotides matching TRBD2. The CDR3 is 16 amino acids. V shed 4 bases, J shed 6 bases, and the junction held 11 bases outside the gene matches. Germline V gene sequence: CDR1 ENHRY, CDR2 SYGVKD. CDR3 bases: TGTGCCATCAGTGGGGGAGAAGCGGGAGTAACCAATGAGCAGTTCTTC. The encoded protein is CAISGGEAGVTNEQFF.

The chain recombines TRBV4-3 with TRBJ1-2, with D unresolved. The V gene's germline CDR1 is LGHNA and CDR2 YSLEER. The CDR3 is 17 residues long. V was trimmed by 0 bases and J by 3 bases, leaving 17 bases between them. The CDR3 DNA reads TGCGCCAGCAGCCAAGATAGCCGGACCCTGCTCCACTATGGCTACACCTTC. Its translation is CASSQDSRTLLHYGYTF.

V usage is TRBV19 and J usage is TRBJ2-7; no clear D gene. Germline-derived CDR1 and CDR2 are LNHDA and SQIVND (reference sequence). This CDR3 contains 13 residues. V shed 5 bases and J shed 2 bases, with 10 bases lying between them. The CDR3 protein is CASSDGATYEQYF. The CDR3 nucleotides are TGTGCCAGTAGTGATGGCGCTACCTACGAGCAGTACTTC.

This chain connects TRBV7-3 to TRBJ1-1; D gene uncertain. V was cut by 1 base and J by 0 bases, with 3 bases left in between. CDR3 length: 13 amino acids. Germline lookup yields CDR1 SGHTA and CDR2 FQGTGA. CDR3 protein: CASSLSVNTEAFF. CDR3 sequence (DNA): TGTGCCAGCAGCTTAAGTGTGAACACTGAAGCTTTCTTT.

The chain is built from TRBV5-1 and TRBJ1-4; the D gene is possibly TRBD1 (5 bases). There are 14 residues in the CDR3. Per the germline V gene, CDR1 is SGHRS and CDR2 is YFSETQ. V dropped 6 bases and J dropped 6 bases, with 15 bases sitting between them. CDR3 sequence reads: CASTRGGVDEKLFF. CDR3 nucleotide sequence: TGCGCCAGCACCCGAGGAGGGGTGGATGAAAAACTGTTTTTT. The complete variable domain, with remaining parts taken from reference TRBV5-1 and TRBJ1-4, reads KAGVTQTPRYLIKTRGQQVTLSCSPISGHRSVSWYQQTPGQGLQFLFEYFSETQRNKGNFPGRFSGRQFSNSRSEMNVSTLELGDSALYLCASTRGGVDEKLFFGSGTQLSVL.

This chain uses TRBV4-1 with TRBJ2-3; 7 bases agree with TRBD2. CDR3 size: 15 residues. The germline V gene encodes CDR1 MGHRA and CDR2 YSYEKL. Germline trimming cut 3 bases from V and 6 bases from J; bases unmatched to any gene: 9. Written as DNA, the CDR3 is TGCGCCAGCAGCCAGCCCGGGACTACCCCGGATACGCAGTATTTT. Protein: CASSQPGTTPDTQYF.

This clone was seen only once. V is TRBV7-3 and J is TRBJ2-3; 8 nucleotides agree with TRBD1. The CDR3 runs 13 residues. The J segment lost 4 bases and the V segment lost 5 bases, leaving 2 bases of the junction unmatched. Per germline, CDR1 SGHTA and CDR2 FQGTGA. CDR3: CASSPTGADTQYF. CDR3 in DNA: TGTGCCAGCAGCCCGACAGGGGCAGATACGCAGTATTTT.

The chain has TRBV28 and TRBJ2-2; maybe TRBD1 (6 bases). From germline, CDR1 is MDHEN and CDR2 SYDVKM. Trimming took off 3 bases at V and 10 bases at J, with 18 bases between the two ends. CDR3 size: 15 residues. The CDR3 spells CASSLVGIGGEELFF. CDR3 nucleotides: TGTGCCAGCAGTTTGGTCGGTATAGGGGGAGAGGAGCTGTTTTTT.

The chain carries TRBV5-1 and TRBJ2-1, with D perhaps matching TRBD1 (6 bases). The CDR3 length is 13 residues. Germline V CDR1 and CDR2: SGHRS, YFSETQ. With 1 base removed from V and 9 bases from J, the gap between germline ends came to 11 bases. The CDR3 sequence: CASSLTGISEQFF. CDR3 DNA sequence: TGCGCCAGCAGCTTGACAGGGATCAGTGAGCAGTTCTTC.

This clone was picked up one time. The chain recombines TRBV27 with TRBJ2-3; D is unclear. Germline V gives CDR1 MNHEY, CDR2 SMNVEV (reference sequence). Trimming took 6 bases from V and 0 from J, leaving 13 bases between them. The CDR3 is 15 amino acids. The CDR3 loop reads CASSQDRSSTDTQYF. The CDR3 coding sequence is TGTGCCAGCAGCCAGGACCGATCTAGCACAGATACGCAGTATTTT.

In its sample, this clone was seen once. The V gene is TRBV5-1, the J gene TRBJ2-2; the D is unclear. V lost 0 bases, J lost 3 bases, and 9 bases lay in between. The CDR3 is made up of 15 amino acids. The V gene's germline CDR1 is SGHRS and CDR2 YFSETQ. The CDR3 bases are TGCGCCAGCAGCTTGGGGAGAACGGACACCGGGGAGCTGTTTTTT. This sequence encodes CASSLGRTDTGELFF.

The chain is built from TRBV19 and TRBJ1-3; D unresolved. The CDR3 length is 12 residues. Deletions cut 7 bases from V and 3 bases from J, with 7 bases between. The germline V gene encodes CDR1 LNHDA and CDR2 SQIVND (reference sequence). CDR3 in DNA: TGTGCCAGTACCCCCGGTGGAAACACCATATATTTT. It specifies CASTPGGNTIYF.